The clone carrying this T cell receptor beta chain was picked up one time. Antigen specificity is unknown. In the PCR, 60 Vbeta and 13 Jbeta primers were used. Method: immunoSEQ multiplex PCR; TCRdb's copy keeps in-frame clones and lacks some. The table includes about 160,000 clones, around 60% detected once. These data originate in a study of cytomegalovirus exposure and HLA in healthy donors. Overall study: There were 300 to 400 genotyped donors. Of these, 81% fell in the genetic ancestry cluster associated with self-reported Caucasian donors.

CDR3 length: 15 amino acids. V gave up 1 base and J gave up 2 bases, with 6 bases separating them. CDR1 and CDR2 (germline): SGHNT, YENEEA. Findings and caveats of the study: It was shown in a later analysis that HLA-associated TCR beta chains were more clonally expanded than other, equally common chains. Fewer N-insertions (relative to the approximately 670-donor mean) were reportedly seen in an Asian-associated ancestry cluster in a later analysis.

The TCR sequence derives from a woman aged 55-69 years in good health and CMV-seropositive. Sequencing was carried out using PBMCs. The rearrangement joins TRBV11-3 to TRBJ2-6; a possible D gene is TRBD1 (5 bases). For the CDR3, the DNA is TGTGCCAGCAGCTTAGGGGGCACTGGGGCCAACGTCCTGACTTTC. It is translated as CASSLGGTGANVLTF.